This TCR beta chain was identified during a study of cytomegalovirus exposure and HLA in healthy donors. Primers included in the PCR were 60 Vbeta and 13 Jbeta primers. Data came from immunoSEQ multiplex PCR; TCRdb stores just in-frame clones and leaves some out. The table counts about 140,000 clones; about 0.96% lies in the top ten. V shed 4 bases, J shed 3 bases, and the junction held 3 bases outside the gene matches. Germline lookup yields CDR1 KGHSY and CDR2 FQNENV. This CDR3 is 14 amino acids long. Broader study findings: Segments of the TCR beta V type were, in most cases, productive about 87% or about 30% of the time in an earlier analysis. Compared with the approximately 670-donor mean, an Asian-associated ancestry cluster reportedly had fewer N-insertions, according to a later analysis. The presence/absence work took it that sequencing depth was about the same across donors.

Concerning this clone: What it binds is unknown.

The TCR sequence derives from a male donor in good health and CMV-seronegative. The specimen was PBMCs. The chain carries TRBV16 and TRBJ1-5; TRBD1 aligns across 7 bases. The CDR3 DNA follows: TGTGCCAGCAGCCTTACAGGGGACAATCAGCCCCAGCATTTT. Its translation: CASSLTGDNQPQHF.